The source of this TCR beta chain is a study of blood T cell repertoires in COVID-19. Two negative PCRs, clearance, or symptom resolution had been documented for recovered Cohort 3 donors. CDR3 length: 16 amino acids. Germline assignment: CDR1 SGHDN and CDR2 FVKESK. With 4 bases clipped from V and 7 bases from J, the junction kept 7 bases outside the gene matches. Clones were read by immunoSEQ multiplex PCR, and TCRdb kept only the in-frame ones, dropping some. The table lists over 250,000 clones, just under 90% of them singletons. The chain is built from TRBV14 and TRBJ2-1, with 13 bases lining up with TRBD2. This TCR derives from a woman in her sixties or seventies who had recovered from COVID-19. Material for sequencing was PBMCs or T cells enriched from blood (not recorded which). For the CDR3, the DNA is TGTGCCAGCAGCCCGTTAACTAGCGGGGGGGCAAATGAGCAGTTCTTC. Translated: CASSPLTSGGANEQFF. The variable domain in full, completed from reference TRBV14 and TRBJ2-1, reads EAGVTQFPSHSVIEKGQTVTLRCDPISGHDNLYWYRRVMGKEIKFLLHFVKESKQDESGMPNNRFLAERTGGTYSTLKVQPAELEDSGVYFCASSPLTSGGANEQFFGPGTRLTVL.